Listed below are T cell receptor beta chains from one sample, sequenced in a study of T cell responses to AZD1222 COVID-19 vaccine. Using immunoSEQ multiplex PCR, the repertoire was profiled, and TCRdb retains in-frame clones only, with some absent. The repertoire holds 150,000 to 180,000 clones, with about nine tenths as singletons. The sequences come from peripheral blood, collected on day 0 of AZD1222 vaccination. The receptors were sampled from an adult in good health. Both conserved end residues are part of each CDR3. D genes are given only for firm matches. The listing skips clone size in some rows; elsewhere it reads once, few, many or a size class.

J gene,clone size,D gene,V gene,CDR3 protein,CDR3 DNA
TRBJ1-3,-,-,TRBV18,CASSPQGNSNTIYF,TGTGCCAGCTCACCTCAGGGGAACTCGAACACCATATATTTT
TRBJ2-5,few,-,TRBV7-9,CASSLGSGLSGETQYF,TGTGCCAGCAGCTTAGGATCGGGGTTATCTGGCGAGACCCAGTACTTC
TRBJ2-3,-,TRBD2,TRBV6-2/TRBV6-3,CASSFPPAGVADTQYF,TGTGCCAGCAGCTTCCCCCCGGCGGGGGTTGCAGATACGCAGTATTTT
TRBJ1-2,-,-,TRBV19,CASSTVNYGYTF,TGTGCCAGTAGTACGGTTAACTATGGCTACACCTTC
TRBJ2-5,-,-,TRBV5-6,CASSLVLRGQETQYF,TGTGCCAGCAGCTTGGTGTTACGGGGACAAGAGACCCAGTACTTC
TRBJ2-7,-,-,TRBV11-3,CASSLDSGRLEQYF,TGTGCCAGCAGCTTAGACTCGGGACGGCTCGAGCAGTACTTC
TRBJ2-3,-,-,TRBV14,CASSLAGTNSPYTQYF,TGTGCCAGCAGCCTCGCCGGGACCAACTCCCCTTATACGCAGTATTTT
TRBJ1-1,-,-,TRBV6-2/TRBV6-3,CASSWGSEAFF,TGTGCCAGCAGTTGGGGCAGTGAAGCTTTCTTT
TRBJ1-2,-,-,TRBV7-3,CASSLNTGQGGYTF,TGTGCCAGCAGCTTAAATACAGGGCAGGGCGGCTACACCTTC
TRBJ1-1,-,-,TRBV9,CASSGAGSSVTEAFF,TGTGCCAGCAGTGGAGCAGGCTCGTCTGTCACTGAAGCTTTCTTT
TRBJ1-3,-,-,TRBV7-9,CASSLEPPQGGNTIYF,TGTGCCAGCAGCTTAGAACCTCCCCAGGGGGGAAACACCATATATTTT
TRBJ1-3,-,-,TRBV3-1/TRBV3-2,CASSQEPRSTIYF,TGTGCCAGCAGCCAAGAACCCAGGTCCACCATATATTTT
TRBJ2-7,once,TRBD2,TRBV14,CASSGLAASAEQYF,TGTGCCAGCAGTGGACTAGCAGCCTCGGCCGAGCAGTACTTC
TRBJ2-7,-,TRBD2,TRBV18,CASSPYLGLDDEQYF,TGTGCCAGCTCACCCTACTTGGGACTAGATGACGAGCAGTACTTC
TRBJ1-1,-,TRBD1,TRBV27,CASSPPQGVMGVEAFF,TGTGCCAGCAGTCCCCCACAGGGGGTAATGGGGGTTGAAGCTTTCTTT
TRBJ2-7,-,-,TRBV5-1,CASSHIQSSTYEQYF,TGCGCCAGCAGTCATATACAGAGCTCTACCTACGAGCAGTACTTC
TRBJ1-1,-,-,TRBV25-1,CASSEGGNTEAFF,TGTGCCAGCAGTGAAGGGGGGAACACTGAAGCTTTCTTT
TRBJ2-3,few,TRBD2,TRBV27,CASSFETSGASTDTQYF,TGTGCCAGCAGTTTTGAGACTAGCGGGGCCAGCACAGATACGCAGTATTTT
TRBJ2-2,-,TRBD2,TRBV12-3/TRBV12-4,CASRRGGTGELFF,TGTGCCAGCCGCCGGGGGGGCACCGGGGAGCTGTTTTTT
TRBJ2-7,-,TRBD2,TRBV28,CASGGTSSLYF,TGTGCCAGCGGGGGGACTAGCAGCCTGTACTTC
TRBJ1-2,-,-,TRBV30,CAWSARGNYGYTF,TGTGCCTGGAGTGCCAGGGGCAACTATGGCTACACCTTC
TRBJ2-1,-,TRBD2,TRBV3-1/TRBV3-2,CASSPQLAGEYNEQFF,TGTGCCAGCAGCCCCCAGCTAGCGGGGGAGTACAATGAGCAGTTCTTC
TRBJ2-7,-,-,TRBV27,CASSRDTTPSYEQYF,TGTGCCAGCAGCCGGGACACCACCCCCTCCTACGAGCAGTACTTC
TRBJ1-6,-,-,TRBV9,CASSDRDTVYSPLHF,TGTGCCAGCAGCGACCGGGACACTGTTTATTCACCCCTCCACTTT
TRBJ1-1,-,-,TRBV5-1,CASSWQPNTEAFF,TGCGCCAGCAGCTGGCAGCCGAACACTGAAGCTTTCTTT
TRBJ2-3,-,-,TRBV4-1,CASSQDSTDTQYF,TGCGCCAGCAGCCAAGATTCGACAGATACGCAGTATTTT
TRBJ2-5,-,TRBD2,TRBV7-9,CASSLGGTSGRDTQETQYF,TGTGCCAGCAGCTTAGGTGGGACTAGCGGGAGGGATACCCAAGAGACCCAGTACTTC
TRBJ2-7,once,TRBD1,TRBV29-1,CSGGQSLYEQYF,TGCAGCGGGGGACAGAGTCTCTACGAGCAGTACTTC
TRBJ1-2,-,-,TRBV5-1,CASRLGRYYGYTF,TGCGCCAGCAGATTGGGCAGGTACTATGGCTACACCTTC
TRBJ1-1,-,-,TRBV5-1,CASSSYPGDSTEAFF,TGCGCCAGCAGCTCCTACCCGGGAGATTCCACTGAAGCTTTCTTT
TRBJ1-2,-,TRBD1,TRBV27,CASRLIPGQGSGYTF,TGTGCCAGCAGGCTAATCCCGGGACAGGGGAGCGGCTACACCTTC
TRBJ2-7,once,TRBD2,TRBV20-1,CSASGLAGSPGGYEQYF,TGCAGTGCTAGTGGGCTAGCGGGTTCTCCCGGGGGCTACGAGCAGTACTTC
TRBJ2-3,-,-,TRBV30,CAWKRARTDTQYF,TGTGCCTGGAAACGAGCCCGCACAGATACGCAGTATTTT
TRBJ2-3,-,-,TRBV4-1,CASSQDSGPLGNTDTQYF,TGCGCCAGCAGCCAAGATTCCGGGCCCCTAGGGAACACAGATACGCAGTATTTT
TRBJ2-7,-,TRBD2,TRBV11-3,CASSPGRGSYEQYF,TGTGCCAGCAGCCCCGGGAGGGGGTCCTACGAGCAGTACTTC
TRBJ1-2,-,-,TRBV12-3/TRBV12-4,CASSSHSRGYTF,TGTGCCAGCAGTTCGCACAGCAGGGGCTACACCTTC
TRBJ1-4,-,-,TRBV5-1,CASSLQGGGRF,TGCGCCAGCAGCTTGCAAGGGGGAGGCCGATTT
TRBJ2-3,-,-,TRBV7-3,CASSLTADTQYF,TGTGCCAGCAGCTTAACGGCAGATACGCAGTATTTT
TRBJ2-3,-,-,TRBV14,CASSQVGHSTDTQYF,TGTGCCAGCAGCCAAGTGGGCCACAGCACAGATACGCAGTATTTT
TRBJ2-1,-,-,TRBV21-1,CASSKWDRGRRQFF,TGTGCCAGCAGCAAATGGGACAGGGGACGGCGGCAGTTCTTC
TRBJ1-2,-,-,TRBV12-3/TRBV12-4,CASGIAGGGYTF,TGTGCCAGCGGAATAGCAGGCGGTGGCTACACCTTC
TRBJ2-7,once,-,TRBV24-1,CATRTRGRWSYEQYF,TGTGCCACCAGGACTCGTGGCAGGTGGTCCTACGAGCAGTACTTC
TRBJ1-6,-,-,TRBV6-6,CASSSGSVGSPLHF,TGTGCCAGCAGTTCAGGGAGCGTAGGTTCACCCCTCCACTTT
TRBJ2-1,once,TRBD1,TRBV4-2,CASSQDGRGIYNEQFF,TGTGCCAGCAGCCAAGATGGCAGGGGGATCTACAATGAGCAGTTCTTC
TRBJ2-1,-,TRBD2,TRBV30,CAWSENIPSGTDQFF,TGTGCCTGGAGTGAAAACATACCTAGCGGCACGGATCAGTTCTTC
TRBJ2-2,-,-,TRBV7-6,CASSSSTNTGELFF,TGTGCCAGCAGCTCTTCTACGAACACCGGGGAGCTGTTTTTT
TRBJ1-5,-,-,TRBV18,CASSPPLTTLRDQPQHF,TGTGCCAGCTCACCACCGCTCACGACCCTTCGGGATCAGCCCCAGCATTTT
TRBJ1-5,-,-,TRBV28,CASSGGEYGGNQPQHF,TGTGCCAGCAGCGGCGGAGAATACGGGGGCAATCAGCCCCAGCATTTT
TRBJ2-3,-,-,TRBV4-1,CASSQEGQGPGRSDTQYF,TGCGCCAGCAGCCAAGAAGGCCAGGGCCCGGGGAGGTCAGATACGCAGTATTTT
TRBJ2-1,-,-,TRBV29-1,CSATWLVGDEQFF,TGCAGCGCCACATGGCTGGTGGGGGATGAGCAGTTCTTC
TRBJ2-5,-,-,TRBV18,CASSPPSWETQYF,TGTGCCAGCTCACCGCCCTCATGGGAGACCCAGTACTTC
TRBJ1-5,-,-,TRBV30,CAWGSIGRPQHF,TGTGCCTGGGGATCTATAGGTAGACCCCAGCATTTT
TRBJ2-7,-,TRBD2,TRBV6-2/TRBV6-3,CASSYPASGAYEQYF,TGTGCCAGCAGTTACCCCGCTAGCGGTGCCTACGAGCAGTACTTC
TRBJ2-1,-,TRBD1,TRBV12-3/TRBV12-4,CASSFLIDRDEFF,TGTGCCAGCAGTTTCCTTATTGACAGGGACGAATTCTTC
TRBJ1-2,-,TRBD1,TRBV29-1,CSVEGTGAGRTYGYTF,TGCAGCGTTGAAGGTACAGGGGCTGGGCGTACCTATGGCTACACCTTC
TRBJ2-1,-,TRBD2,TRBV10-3,CAITGTGGGYNEQFF,TGTGCCATCACTGGAACGGGCGGGGGTTACAATGAGCAGTTCTTC
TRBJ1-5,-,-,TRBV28,CASRGKGQPQHF,TGTGCCAGCAGGGGGAAGGGACAGCCCCAGCATTTT
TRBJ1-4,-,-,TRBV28,CASSLGIPNEKLFF,TGTGCCAGCAGCCTTGGTATTCCTAATGAAAAACTGTTTTTT
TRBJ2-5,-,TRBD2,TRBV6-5,CASSTGGSSETQYF,TGTGCCAGCAGTACCGGGGGGAGCTCGGAGACCCAGTACTTC